Listed below are T cell receptor beta chains from one sample, sequenced in a study of blood T cell repertoires in COVID-19. The repertoire was sequenced with immunoSEQ multiplex PCR; TCRdb's copy has only in-frame clones and lacks some. The sample carries 200,000 or so clones, about nine tenths recorded once. Sequenced: PBMCs or T cells enriched from blood (not recorded which). These receptors were obtained from a woman aged 35 to 49 with acute COVID-19. CDR3s include the opening cysteine and the closing phenylalanine or tryptophan. Each record gives: V gene, J gene, CDR3 protein.

TRBV9,TRBJ1-2,CASSANRASNYGYTF
TRBV12-3/TRBV12-4,TRBJ1-2,CASTPGQSYGYTF
TRBV2,TRBJ2-1,CASSDLAGGPYEQFF
TRBV5-1,TRBJ2-3,CASSLAARLAGGDTQYF
TRBV19,TRBJ2-2,CASRDGQGPNTGELFF
TRBV19,TRBJ2-5,CASSIDFFSGQYF
TRBV6-5,TRBJ2-7,CASSYSPALKSEQYF
TRBV3-1/TRBV3-2,TRBJ1-1,CASSQDFRDRGSAFF
TRBV2,TRBJ2-3,CASSLLLAGGSDTQYF
TRBV11-2,TRBJ2-1,CASSTRGATYNEQFF
TRBV29-1,TRBJ2-2,CSGEQGWGTGELFF
TRBV19,TRBJ1-2,CASSNRGRRGYTF
TRBV19,TRBJ1-2,CASRDRQGMVGYTF